The sequence of this TCR beta chain was determined in a study of blood T cell repertoires in COVID-19. In the study overall: Acute and convalescent COVID-19 specimens originated in the United States, Italy and Spain.

Original processing notes: Quantification of nucleated cells was approximated via reference gene primer amplification. Using immunoSEQ multiplex PCR, the repertoire was profiled, and TCRdb retains in-frame clones only, with some absent. The V and J calls and the clone size are those of that table, but D and trimming were determined from the DNA. The repertoire consists of 95,000 to 150,000 clones, with 70% to 85% occurring once and the leading ten covering around 0.9%. This CDR3 is built from 15 residues. Germline V gene sequence: CDR1 MDHEN, CDR2 SYDVKM. After removal of 5 bases from V and 4 bases from J, the junction contained 4 bases not matched to a gene.

The rearrangement links TRBV28 to TRBJ1-4; 10 bases line up with TRBD1. The receptor was isolated from a human donor with acute or convalescent COVID-19. The donor label of this sample is uncertain. The sequencing sample was made of peripheral blood. In DNA form, the CDR3 reads TGTGCCAGCAGTATCCGGACAGGGGGTAATGAAAAACTGTTTTTT. It codes for CASSIRTGGNEKLFF.